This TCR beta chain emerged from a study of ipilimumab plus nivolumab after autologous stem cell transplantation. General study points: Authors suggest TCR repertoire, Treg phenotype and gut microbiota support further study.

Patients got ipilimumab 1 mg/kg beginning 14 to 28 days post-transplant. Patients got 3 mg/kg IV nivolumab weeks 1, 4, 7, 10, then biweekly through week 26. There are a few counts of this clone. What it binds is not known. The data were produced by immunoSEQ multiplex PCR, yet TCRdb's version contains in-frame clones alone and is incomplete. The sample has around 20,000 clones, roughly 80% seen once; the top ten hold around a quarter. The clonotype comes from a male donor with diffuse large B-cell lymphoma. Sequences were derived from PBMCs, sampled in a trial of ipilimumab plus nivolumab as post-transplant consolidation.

CDR3 protein: CASSLRQGWNTEAFF. DNA of the CDR3: TGTGCCAGCAGTCTACGACAGGGGTGGAACACTGAAGCTTTCTTT. The rearrangement links TRBV6-1 to TRBJ1-1; 8 nucleotides align to TRBD1. With 5 bases clipped from V and 1 base from J, the junction kept 6 bases outside the gene matches. There are 15 residues in the CDR3. The germline V gene has CDR1 MNHNS and CDR2 SASEGT.